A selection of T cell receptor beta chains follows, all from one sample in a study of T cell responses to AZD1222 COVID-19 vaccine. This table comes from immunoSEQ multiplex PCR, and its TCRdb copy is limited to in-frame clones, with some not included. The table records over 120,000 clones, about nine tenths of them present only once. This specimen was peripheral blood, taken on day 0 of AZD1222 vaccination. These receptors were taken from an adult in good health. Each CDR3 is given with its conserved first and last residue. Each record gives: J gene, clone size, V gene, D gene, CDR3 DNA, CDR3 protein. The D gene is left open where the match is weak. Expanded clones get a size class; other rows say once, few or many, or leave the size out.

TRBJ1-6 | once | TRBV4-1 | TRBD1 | TGCGCCAGCAGCCAAGATTTGCGGGAGACAGGGGGCATCGTGAATTCACCCCTCCACTTT | CASSQDLRETGGIVNSPLHF
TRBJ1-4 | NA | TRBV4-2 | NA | TGTGCCAGCAGCCAAGATAGGAATGAAAAACTGTTTTTT | CASSQDRNEKLFF
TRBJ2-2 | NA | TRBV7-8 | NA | TGTGCCAGCAGCCCCCTTAGGGGGGCTGACACCGGGGAGCTGTTTTTT | CASSPLRGADTGELFF
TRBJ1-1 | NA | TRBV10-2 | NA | TGCGCCAGCAGTGACCCCCGCCAGTCATGGGTCACTGAAGCTTTCTTT | CASSDPRQSWVTEAFF
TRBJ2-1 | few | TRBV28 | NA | TGTGCCAGCAGTTCCCTTATCGGCCCTCCAGGGCAGTTCTTC | CASSSLIGPPGQFF
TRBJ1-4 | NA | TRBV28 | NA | TGTGCCGGACAGAGGGCCCTGAAGGAAAAACTGTTTTTT | CAGQRALKEKLFF
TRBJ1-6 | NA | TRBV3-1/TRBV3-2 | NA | TGTGCCAGCAGCCAAGTCCATCCGTCACCGTATTCACCCCTCCACTTT | CASSQVHPSPYSPLHF
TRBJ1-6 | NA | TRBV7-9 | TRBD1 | TGTGCCAGCAGGAATACAGGGGGTTATAATTCACCCCTCCACTTT | CASRNTGGYNSPLHF
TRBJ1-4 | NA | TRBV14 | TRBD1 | TGTGCCAGCAGCCAGGGACAGAGTAATGAAAAACTGTTTTTT | CASSQGQSNEKLFF
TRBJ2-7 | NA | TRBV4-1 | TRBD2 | TGCGCCAGCAGCCAAGTGTTAGCGGGGAGACGCTACGAGCAGTACTTC | CASSQVLAGRRYEQYF
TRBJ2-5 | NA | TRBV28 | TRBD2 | TGTGCCAGCAGCCAGCGGGAAACAGAGACCCAGTACTTC | CASSQRETETQYF
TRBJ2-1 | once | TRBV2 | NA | TGTGCCAGCAGCGGCCCCCCGGCCAATGAGCAGTTCTTC | CASSGPPANEQFF
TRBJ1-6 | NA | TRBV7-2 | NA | TGTGCCAGCAGCTTAGTCGGGTTCGGCAATTCACCCCTCCACTTT | CASSLVGFGNSPLHF
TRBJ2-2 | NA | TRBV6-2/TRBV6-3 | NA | TGTGCCAGCAGTATACTAGCTACCGGGGAGCTGTTTTTT | CASSILATGELFF
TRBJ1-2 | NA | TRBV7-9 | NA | TGTGCCAGCAGCTTAGTAGGGCAAAAAGGGAATCGCGGCTACACCTTC | CASSLVGQKGNRGYTF
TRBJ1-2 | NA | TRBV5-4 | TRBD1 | TGTGCCAGCAGCGCACCGGCGGGACAGGGGGCGGACTATGGCTACACCTTC | CASSAPAGQGADYGYTF
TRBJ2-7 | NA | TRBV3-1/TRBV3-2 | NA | TGTGCCAGCAGCCAACTTCCGGGATCCTACGAGCAGTACTTC | CASSQLPGSYEQYF
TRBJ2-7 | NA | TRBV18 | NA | TGTGCCAGCTCACCTGCGGGAAGGAACGAGCAGTACTTC | CASSPAGRNEQYF
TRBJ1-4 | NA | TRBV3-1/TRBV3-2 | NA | TGTGCCAGCAGCCAAGCAGATTTGGGGGAAAAACTGTTTTTT | CASSQADLGEKLFF
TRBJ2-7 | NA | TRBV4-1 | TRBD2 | TGCGCCAGCAGCCCTAGGCTCACTAGCGGTATGTACGAGCAGTACTTC | CASSPRLTSGMYEQYF
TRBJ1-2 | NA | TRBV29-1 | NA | TGCAGCGTAGTTCCGGGTCAGGGCTATGGCTACACCTTC | CSVVPGQGYGYTF
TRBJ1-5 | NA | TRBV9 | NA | TGTGCCAGCAGCGTAGACTGGGACAGCAATCAGCCCCAGCATTTT | CASSVDWDSNQPQHF
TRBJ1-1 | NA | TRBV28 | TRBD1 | TGTGCCAGCAGTGCTCCGGGACAGCGAGAAGAAGCTTTCTTT | CASSAPGQREEAFF
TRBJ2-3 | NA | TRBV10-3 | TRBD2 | TGTGCCATCAACCCCCTAGCGGGAGGGGCAGATACGCAGTATTTT | CAINPLAGGADTQYF
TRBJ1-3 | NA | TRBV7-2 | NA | TGTGCCAGCAGCCCACACGGCGGCGGGGCCTCCTCTGGAAACACCATATATTTT | CASSPHGGGASSGNTIYF
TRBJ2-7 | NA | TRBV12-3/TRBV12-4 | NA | TGTGCCAGCAGTACTTCCTACGAGCAGTACTTC | CASSTSYEQYF
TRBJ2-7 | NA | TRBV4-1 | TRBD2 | TGCGCCAGCAGCCAAGACGTGACTAGCGGGGGGAGATACGAGCAGTACTTC | CASSQDVTSGGRYEQYF
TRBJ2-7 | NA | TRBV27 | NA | TGTGCCAGCAGTTTATCTGGGGGTACCTACGAGCAGTACTTC | CASSLSGGTYEQYF
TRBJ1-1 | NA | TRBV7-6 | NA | TGTGCCAGCAGCTTAGTCGCAGGACAGAACACTGAAGCTTTCTTT | CASSLVAGQNTEAFF
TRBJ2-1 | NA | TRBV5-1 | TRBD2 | TGCGCCAGCAGCATTGGGACTAACTCCTACAATGAGCAGTTCTTC | CASSIGTNSYNEQFF
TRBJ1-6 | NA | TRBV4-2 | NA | TGTGCCAGCAGCCCCCGGGGAGCCAGCTCCTATAATTCACCCCTCCACTTT | CASSPRGASSYNSPLHF
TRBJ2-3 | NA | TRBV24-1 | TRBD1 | TGTGCCACCAGTGCCCAACGGACAGGCAGCACAGATACGCAGTATTTT | CATSAQRTGSTDTQYF
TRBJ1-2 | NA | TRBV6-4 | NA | TGTGCCAGCAGTGACTCAACCAAGGAGGGAAAGGGCTATAACGAGGGATCAGCTAACTATGGCTACACCTTC | CASSDSTKEGKGYNEGSANYGYTF
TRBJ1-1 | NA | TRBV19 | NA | TGTGCCAGTAGGGGGGTTCGGGGCCAAATGACCAACACTGAAGCTTTCTTT | CASRGVRGQMTNTEAFF
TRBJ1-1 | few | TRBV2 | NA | TGTGCCAGCAGTTCACCAGGCTTGGGCACTGAAGCTTTCTTT | CASSSPGLGTEAFF
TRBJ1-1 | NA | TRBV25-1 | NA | TGTGCCAGCAGGCCTCCATCCGGGACCTCCCCTAACACTGAAGCTTTCTTT | CASRPPSGTSPNTEAFF
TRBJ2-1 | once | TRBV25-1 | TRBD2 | TGTGCCAGCAGTGATACGAGCGGGGGGGCCTCCTACAATGAGCAGTTCTTC | CASSDTSGGASYNEQFF
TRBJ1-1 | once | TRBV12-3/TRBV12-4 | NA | TGTGCCAGCAGAGGTACCAACACTGAAGCTTTCTTT | CASRGTNTEAFF
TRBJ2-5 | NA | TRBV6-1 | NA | TGTGCCAGCATAAGGGGGGGGGTCCAAGAGACCCAGTACTTC | CASIRGGVQETQYF
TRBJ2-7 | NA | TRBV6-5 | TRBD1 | TGTGCCAGCAGTTCTTCCCGACAGGGCTACGAGCAGTACTTC | CASSSSRQGYEQYF
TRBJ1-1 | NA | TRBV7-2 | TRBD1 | TGTGCCAGCAGTTCGTCCGGGACAGGGAGGGATACTGAAGCTTTCTTT | CASSSSGTGRDTEAFF
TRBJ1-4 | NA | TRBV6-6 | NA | TGTGCCAGCAGGTACAGGGACGGTAATGAAAAACTGTTTTTT | CASRYRDGNEKLFF
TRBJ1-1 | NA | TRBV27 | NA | TGTGCCAGCAGTTTAGACTTGGGCACCCAAAACACTGAAGCTTTCTTT | CASSLDLGTQNTEAFF
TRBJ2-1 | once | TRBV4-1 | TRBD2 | TGCGCCAGCAGCCAAGGGGTGCGGGAGGAGGAGCAGTTCTTC | CASSQGVREEEQFF
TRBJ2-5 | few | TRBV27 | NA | TGTGCCAGCAGTTTATCGGTCAGCACTATCAAAGAGACCCAGTACTTC | CASSLSVSTIKETQYF
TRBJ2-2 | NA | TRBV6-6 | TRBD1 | TGTGCCAGCAGACCGGACAGGGACACCGGGGAGCTGTTTTTT | CASRPDRDTGELFF
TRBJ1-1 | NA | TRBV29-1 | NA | TGCAGCGTTGTTAGGGGGTTGAACACTGAAGCTTTCTTT | CSVVRGLNTEAFF
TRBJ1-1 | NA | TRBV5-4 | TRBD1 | TGTGCCAGCAGCCAAGGACAGGGGACGGGGTCTGAAGCTTTCTTT | CASSQGQGTGSEAFF
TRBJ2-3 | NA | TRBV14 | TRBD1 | TGTGCCAGCAGCCAGCAGGGGGCTAGAACAGATACGCAGTATTTT | CASSQQGARTDTQYF
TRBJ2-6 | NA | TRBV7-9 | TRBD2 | TGTGCCAGCAGCTACCTAGCGGCGCTCTCTGGGGCCAACGTCCTGACTTTC | CASSYLAALSGANVLTF
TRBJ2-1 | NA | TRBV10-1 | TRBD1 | TGCGCCAGCAGTGAGTGGACAGGGAGTGAAAATGAGCAGTTCTTC | CASSEWTGSENEQFF
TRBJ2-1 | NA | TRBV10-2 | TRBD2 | TGCGCCGGTGCAACTAGCGGTACTTACAATGAGCAGTTCTTC | CAGATSGTYNEQFF
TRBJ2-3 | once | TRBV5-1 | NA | TGCGCCAGCAGCCAGGAGTCAAGCACAGATACGCAGTATTTT | CASSQESSTDTQYF
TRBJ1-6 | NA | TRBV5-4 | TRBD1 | TGTGCCAGCGGATCCAGAAGGGGACAGGTCACCTCACCCCTCCACTTT | CASGSRRGQVTSPLHF
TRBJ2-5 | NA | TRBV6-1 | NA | TGTGCCAGCAGTGATTACAGTGTTGGGACCCAGTACTTC | CASSDYSVGTQYF